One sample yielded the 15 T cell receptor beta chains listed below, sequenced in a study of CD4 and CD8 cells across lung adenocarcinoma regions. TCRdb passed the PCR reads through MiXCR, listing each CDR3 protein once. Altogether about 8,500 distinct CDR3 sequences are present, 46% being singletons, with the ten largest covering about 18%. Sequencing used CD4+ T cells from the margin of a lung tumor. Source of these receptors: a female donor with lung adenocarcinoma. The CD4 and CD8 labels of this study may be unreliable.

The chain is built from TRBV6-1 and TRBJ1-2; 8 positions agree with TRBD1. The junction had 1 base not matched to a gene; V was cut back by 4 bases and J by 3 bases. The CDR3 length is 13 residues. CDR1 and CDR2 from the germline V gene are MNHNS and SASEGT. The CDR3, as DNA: TGTGCCAGCAGTGGACAGGGGTACTATGGCTACACCTTC. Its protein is CASSGQGYYGYTF.

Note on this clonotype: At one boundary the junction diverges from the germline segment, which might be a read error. The CDR3 sequence: CASREGGSGANVLSF. The DNA for the CDR3 is TGTGCCAGCAGAGAAGGGGGCTCTGGGGCCAACGTCCTGTCCTTC. J is TRBJ2-6 and V is TRBV6-1; TRBD1 aligns across 7 bases. CDR1 MNHNS and CDR2 SASEGT come from the germline V gene. This CDR3 has 15 amino acids.

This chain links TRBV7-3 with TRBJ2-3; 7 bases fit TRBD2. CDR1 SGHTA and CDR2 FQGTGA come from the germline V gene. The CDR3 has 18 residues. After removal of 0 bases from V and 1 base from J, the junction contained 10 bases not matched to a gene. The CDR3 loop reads CASSLTGSAGEGTDTQYF. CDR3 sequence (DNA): TGTGCCAGCAGCTTAACTGGGTCGGCGGGAGAAGGCACAGATACGCAGTATTTT.

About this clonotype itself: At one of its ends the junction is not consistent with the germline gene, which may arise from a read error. CDR3 residues: CASELGAKDTQYF. Written as DNA, the CDR3 is TGCGCCTCGGAGCTAGGAGCCAAAGACACGCAGTATTTC. The V and J genes are TRBV10-1 and TRBJ2-4; no definite D call. CDR3 size: 13 residues. The V gene's germline CDR1 is WNHNN and CDR2 SYGVQD (reference sequence).

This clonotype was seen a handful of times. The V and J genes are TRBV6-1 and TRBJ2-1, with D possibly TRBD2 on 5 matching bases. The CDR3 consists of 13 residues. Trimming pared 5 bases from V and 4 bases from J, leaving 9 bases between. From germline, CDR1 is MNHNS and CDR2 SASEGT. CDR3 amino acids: CASSMREYNEQFF. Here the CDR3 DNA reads TGTGCCAGCAGTATGAGGGAGTACAATGAGCAGTTCTTC.

The CDR3 protein is CASSYERGVGQETQYF. DNA for the CDR3: TGTGCCAGCAGCTACGAACGAGGGGTAGGGCAAGAGACCCAGTACTTC. This sequence joins TRBV12-3 or TRBV12-4 and TRBJ2-5; the D gene could be TRBD1 or TRBD2 (5 bases each). The CDR3 totals 16 residues. V was trimmed by 6 bases and J by 2 bases, leaving 19 bases between them.

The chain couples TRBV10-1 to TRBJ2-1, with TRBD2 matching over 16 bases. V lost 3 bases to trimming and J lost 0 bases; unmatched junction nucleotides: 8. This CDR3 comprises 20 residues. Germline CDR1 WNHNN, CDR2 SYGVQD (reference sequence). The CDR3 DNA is TGCGCCAGCAGTGACTCGGGACTAGCGGGAGGGAAAAGCTCCTACAATGAGCAGTTCTTC. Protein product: CASSDSGLAGGKSSYNEQFF.

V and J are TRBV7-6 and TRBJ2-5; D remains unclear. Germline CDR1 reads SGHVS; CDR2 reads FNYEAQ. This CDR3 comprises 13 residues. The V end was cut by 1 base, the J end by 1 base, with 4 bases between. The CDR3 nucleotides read TGTGCCAGCAGCTTAGAGCTCCAAGAGACCCAGTACTTC. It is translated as CASSLELQETQYF.

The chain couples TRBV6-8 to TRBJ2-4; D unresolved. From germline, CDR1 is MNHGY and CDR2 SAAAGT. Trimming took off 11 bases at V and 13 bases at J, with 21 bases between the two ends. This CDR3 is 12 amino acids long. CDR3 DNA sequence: TGTGCCGGCGGCCGTGACCAAGAGATCCAGTACTTC. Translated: CAGGRDQEIQYF.

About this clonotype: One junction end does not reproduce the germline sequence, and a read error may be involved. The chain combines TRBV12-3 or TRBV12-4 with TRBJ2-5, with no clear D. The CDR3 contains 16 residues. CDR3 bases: TGTGCCAGCAGCTTAGATGCCACCACCTCGCGGGAGACCCAGTACTTC. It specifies CASSLDATTSRETQYF.

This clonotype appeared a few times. CDR3 bases: TGTGCCAGTGGTTGGATAGCCAAAAACATTCAGTACTTC. This codes for CASGWIAKNIQYF. This chain uses TRBV6-9 with TRBJ2-4; D is ambiguous. The ends were cut back, 9 bases at V and 0 bases at J, with 9 bases in the middle. Germline V gene sequence: CDR1 MNHGY, CDR2 SVAAGI. The CDR3 is 13 amino acids.

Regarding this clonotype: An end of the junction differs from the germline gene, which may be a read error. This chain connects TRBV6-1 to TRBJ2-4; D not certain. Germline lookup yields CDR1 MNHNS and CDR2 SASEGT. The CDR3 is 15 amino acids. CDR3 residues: CARTRRRRAKDMQYF. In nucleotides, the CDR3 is TGTGCCCGCACCCGACGGCGGAGAGCCAAAGACATGCAGTACTTC.

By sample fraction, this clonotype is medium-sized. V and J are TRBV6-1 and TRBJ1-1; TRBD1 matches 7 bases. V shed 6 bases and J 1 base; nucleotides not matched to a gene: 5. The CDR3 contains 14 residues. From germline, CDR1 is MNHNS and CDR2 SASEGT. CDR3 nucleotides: TGTGCCAGCAGGACAGGGTCCCCGAACACTGAAGCTTTCTTT. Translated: CASRTGSPNTEAFF.

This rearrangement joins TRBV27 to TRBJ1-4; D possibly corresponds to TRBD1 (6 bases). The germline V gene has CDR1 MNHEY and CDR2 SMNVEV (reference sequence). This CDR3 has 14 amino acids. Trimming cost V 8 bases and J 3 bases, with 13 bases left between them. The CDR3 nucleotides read TGTGCCAGCGCCTACAGGGACTCTAATGAAAAACTGTTTTTT. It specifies CASAYRDSNEKLFF.

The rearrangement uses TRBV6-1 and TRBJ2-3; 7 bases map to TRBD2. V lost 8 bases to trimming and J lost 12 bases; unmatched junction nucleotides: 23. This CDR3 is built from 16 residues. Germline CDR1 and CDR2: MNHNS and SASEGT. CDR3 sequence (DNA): TGTGCCAGCCCGGGAATGGACTGGCGGGAGAGACAGACCCAGTATTTT. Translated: CASPGMDWRERQTQYF.